This TCR beta chain was sequenced during a study of blood T cell repertoires in COVID-19. Study information: Sample material is recorded as cDNA or gDNA derived from T cells, B-cell-depleted T cells, or PBMCs.

In the authors' methods: Scientists estimated how many nucleated cells there were by amplifying reference gene primers. Sequencing was performed with immunoSEQ multiplex PCR; in TCRdb, only in-frame clones are kept and a portion is missing. The V and J calls and clone size are taken from that table; D and trimming were inferred from the DNA. The sample consists of over 250,000 clones, around 89% of them appearing once. The germline V and J ends were trimmed by 3 bases and 4 bases, with 13 bases remaining between them. The CDR3 is 15 amino acids. The germline V gene encodes CDR1 MNHEY and CDR2 SMNVEV (reference sequence). Adults between roughly 18 and 90 years of age took part from 24 US areas. In Cohort 3, a recovered donor had either two negative PCRs, clearance, or symptom resolution.

Sequenced: PBMCs or T cells enriched from blood (not recorded which). The TCR comes from a young woman who had recovered from COVID-19. The chain carries TRBV27 and TRBJ1-5, with D tentatively TRBD1 (6 bases). CDR3 DNA sequence: TGTGCCAGCAGTTTGGGGGCGCGGGCGAATCAGCCCCAGCATTTT. Translated: CASSLGARANQPQHF.